One and the same sample provided the 8 T cell receptor beta chains below, sequenced in a study of beta chain features in type 1 diabetes. The isolated RNA, all of it, was reverse transcribed, so expressed TCRB transcripts were what got sequenced. Clones were read by immunoSEQ multiplex PCR, and TCRdb kept only the in-frame ones, dropping some. This sample has over 600,000 clones, with around 11% found just once. Study outcomes and limitations: All four CD4+ subsets from Type 1 diabetes patients carried moderately but significantly shorter TCRB CDR3s.

For these receptors, no antigen is known. The source material was naive CD4+ T cells from blood. Receptors originate from a man aged 25-45 years with type 1 diabetes.

This clone occurred a few times. The chain recombines TRBV4-2 with TRBJ1-6, with D uncertain. The CDR3 spans 13 residues. CDR1 LGHNA and CDR2 YNFKEQ come from the germline V gene. Trimming pared 1 base from V and 7 bases from J, leaving 5 bases between. The CDR3 protein is CASSQARNSPLHF. The CDR3 DNA is TGTGCCAGCAGCCAAGCGAGAAATTCACCCCTCCACTTT.

This clone was seen more than once but under ten times. The chain couples TRBV5-1 to TRBJ2-2; D uncertain. The CDR3 loop spans 15 amino acids. V was clipped by 0 bases and J by 0 bases, with 6 bases between them. Germline CDR1 and CDR2: SGHRS and YFSETQ. CDR3 protein: CASSLASTNTGELFF. Here the CDR3 DNA reads TGCGCCAGCAGCTTGGCTTCGACGAACACCGGGGAGCTGTTTTTT.

CDR3 region: CASSPMLDSDNEQFF. DNA of the CDR3: TGTGCCAGCTCACCTATGTTGGACAGCGACAATGAGCAGTTCTTC. This chain joins TRBV18 and TRBJ2-1; a possible D gene is TRBD1 (6 bases). The CDR3 sequence is 15 residues long. Germline CDR1 KGHSH, CDR2 LQKENI. Deletions cut 3 bases from V and 5 bases from J, with 14 bases between.

V usage is TRBV27 and J usage is TRBJ2-1; a weak D match, TRBD2 (5 bases). The CDR3 totals 16 residues. The germline CDR1 and CDR2 sequences are MNHEY and SMNVEV (reference sequence). The V end was cut by 2 bases, the J end by 4 bases, with 15 bases between. CDR3 DNA sequence: TGTGCCAGCAGTTTACTCGCGGGCGCCGATTACAATGAGCAGTTCTTC. Encoded protein: CASSLLAGADYNEQFF.

CDR3 DNA sequence: TGTGCCAGCAGCCAAAACAGTCCCCGGGAACCCCTCCACTTT. It specifies CASSQNSPREPLHF. The chain carries TRBV7-9 and TRBJ1-6; D call uncertain. This CDR3 is built from 14 residues. Germline loops: CDR1 SEHNR, CDR2 FQNEAQ (reference sequence). V lost 5 bases, J lost 12 bases, and 17 bases lay in between. Complete variable domain (other parts from reference TRBV7-9 and TRBJ1-6): DTGVSQNPRHKITKRGQNVTFRCDPISEHNRLYWYRQTLGQGPEFLTYFQNEAQLEKSRLLSDRFSAERPKGSFSTLEIQRTEQGDSAMYLCASSQNSPREPLHFGNGTRLTVT.

This rearrangement joins TRBV7-2 to TRBJ1-1; D is undetermined. The germline gives CDR1 SGHTA, CDR2 FQGNSA. The CDR3 is 15 amino acids. The V end was cut by 0 bases, the J end by 5 bases, with 13 bases between. CDR3 sequence: CASSLATGVGTEAFF. Here the CDR3 DNA reads TGTGCCAGCAGCTTAGCGACCGGGGTAGGGACTGAAGCTTTCTTT.

In DNA form, the CDR3 reads TGTGCCAGCCTGGGGAGTAACACCGGGGAGCTGTTTTTT. Its translation: CASLGSNTGELFF. The chain uses TRBV28 and TRBJ2-2, with D tentatively TRBD2 (5 bases). This CDR3 comprises 13 residues. Deletions cut 8 bases from V and 2 bases from J, with 9 bases between. Per the germline V gene, CDR1 is MDHEN and CDR2 is SYDVKM.

This chain uses TRBV14 with TRBJ2-3; either TRBD1 or TRBD2 may fit D (5 bases each). CDR3 length: 20 residues. Trimming stripped 4 bases from V and 3 bases from J, with 29 bases between. The germline CDR1 and CDR2 sequences are SGHDN and FVKESK. The CDR3 DNA follows: TGTGCCAGCAGCCCCTCAATCGGAACCTCCGGGACCGTTGGGACAGATACGCAGTATTTT. Residues: CASSPSIGTSGTVGTDTQYF.